The 2 T cell receptor beta chains given below trace back to one sample, sequenced in a study of blood T cells in healthy people across ages. Primed by a sample-barcoded 5' primer and a J-beta primer mix, a second PCR proceeded for roughly 6 to 12 cycles. Using its own MiXCR run on the 5' RACE reads, TCRdb lists one record per CDR3 protein. The table lists approximately 800,000 distinct CDR3 sequences, around 50% of them singletons, with 25% to 30% in the top ten. Sample: blood. These receptors all stem from a man aged 40-55 years in good health.

This clonotype was detected only a few times. The chain is built from TRBV11-2 and TRBJ2-5; TRBD1 might be the D (5 bases). The CDR3 has 15 residues. The V end was cut by 7 bases, the J end by 4 bases, with 19 bases between. Germline CDR1 reads SGHAT; CDR2 reads FQNNGV. This CDR3 reads CASTRRRVSGETQYF. In nucleotides, the CDR3 is TGTGCCAGCACCCGTCGCAGGGTTTCGGGAGAGACCCAGTACTTC.

The J gene is TRBJ2-1, the V gene TRBV2; D perhaps matches TRBD1 (6 bases). The CDR3 is 14 amino acids. V lost 2 bases to trimming and J lost 8 bases, with 13 bases between them. CDR1 and CDR2 (germline): SNHLY, FYNNEI. The CDR3 bases are TGTGCCAGCAGTGAACCGGACAGTCACCATGAGCAGTTCTTC. It is translated as CASSEPDSHHEQFF.